The 5 T cell receptor beta chains presented below share a single source sample, sequenced in a study of cytotoxic CD8 clonotypes in ibrutinib-treated CLL. Clones were read by immunoSEQ multiplex PCR, and TCRdb kept only the in-frame ones, dropping some. The sample shows some 26,000 clones, approximately 85% of them seen only once. Material: PBMCs, obtained after 24 months of ibrutinib treatment. These receptors were collected from a human donor with chronic lymphocytic leukemia.

The CDR3 sequence is CASSPGAGELFF. The CDR3 DNA reads as TGTGCCAGCAGCCCCGGGGCCGGGGAGCTGTTTTTT. This rearrangement joins TRBV11-2 to TRBJ2-2; D possibly corresponds to TRBD2 (5 bases). The V gene lost 5 bases and the J gene lost 6 bases, with 7 bases spanning the gap. This CDR3 region has 12 residues. Germline CDR1 and CDR2: SGHAT and FQNNGV.

The V and J genes are TRBV25-1 and TRBJ2-1; 8 bases map to TRBD2. Trimming cost V 3 bases and J 3 bases; bases outside gene matches: 4. Germline CDR1 reads MGHDK; CDR2 reads SYGVNS. This CDR3 is 15 amino acids long. As DNA, the CDR3 is TGTGCCAGCAGTGATTTGCGGGGGGACTACAATGAGCAGTTCTTC. Protein sequence: CASSDLRGDYNEQFF.

The genes are TRBV12-5 and TRBJ1-2; D gene unclear. V lost 0 bases, J lost 7 bases, and 18 bases lay in between. The germline V gene has CDR1 LGHNT and CDR2 FRNRAP. There are 16 residues in the CDR3. CDR3 amino acids: CASGLVLTTHEGGYTF. The DNA for the CDR3 is TGTGCTAGTGGTTTGGTACTGACGACTCACGAAGGTGGCTACACCTTC.

The chain uses TRBV7-2 and TRBJ2-1; 10 bases map to TRBD2. The V gene end was trimmed by 4 bases and the J gene end by 4 bases; junction bases not matched to a gene: 4. In germline, CDR1 is SGHTA, CDR2 FQGNSA. The CDR3 consists of 15 residues. CDR3 DNA sequence: TGTGCCAGCAGCTCTAGCGGGGGACAATACAATGAGCAGTTCTTC. Translated: CASSSSGGQYNEQFF.

V usage is TRBV7-9 and J usage is TRBJ1-4; 9 bases are shared with TRBD1. The V and J ends lost 5 bases and 8 bases, in that order; junction bases with no gene match: 9. Looked up from germline, CDR1 is SEHNR and CDR2 is FQNEAQ (reference sequence). The CDR3 contains 15 residues. CDR3 region: CASSNTGGRGEKLFF. The CDR3 nucleotides are TGTGCCAGCAGCAACACAGGGGGCAGGGGGGAAAAACTGTTTTTT.